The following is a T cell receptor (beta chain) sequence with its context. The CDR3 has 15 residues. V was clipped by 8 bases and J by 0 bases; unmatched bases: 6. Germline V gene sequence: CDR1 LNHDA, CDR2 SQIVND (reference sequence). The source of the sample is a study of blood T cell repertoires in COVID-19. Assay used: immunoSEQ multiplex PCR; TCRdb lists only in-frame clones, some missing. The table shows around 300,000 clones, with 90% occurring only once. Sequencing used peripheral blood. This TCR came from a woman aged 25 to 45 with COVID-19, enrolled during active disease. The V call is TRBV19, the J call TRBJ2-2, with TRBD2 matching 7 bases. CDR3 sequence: CASGGRVANTGELFF. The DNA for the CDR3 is TGTGCCAGTGGGGGGAGGGTAGCGAACACCGGGGAGCTGTTTTTT.